This TCR beta chain derives from a study of human T cells and chemical hapten exposure (dated by TCRdb to the early 2020s). About the study as a whole: For sensitization, 2% DPC in acetone was applied to a roughly 2 cm by roughly 2 cm area of upper inner arm skin. Throughout the approximately 25-week study period, patients were also given weekly therapeutic DPC doses on the scalp. Patch testing on the upper back used Finn chambers containing 0.01% DPC, with scoring done after 6 days according to International Contact Dermatitis Research Group standards. The patient cohort, mostly female, included alopecia areata with under or over 50% scalp involvement, alopecia totalis and alopecia universalis. Libraries were pooled for sequencing, and per-sample TCR yields varied mainly because of small differences in library volumes within the pool. The study tracked peripheral blood TCR repertoire changes in vivo during primary and secondary sensitization to the hapten diphenylcyclopropenone (DPC) in alopecia patients. Blood was sampled from patients pre-sensitization (week 0) and at 2, 6 and about 24 weeks after DPC sensitization. For TCR sequencing, blood came from twenty-nine alopecia patients at anywhere from one to four time points (pre-sensitization, 2, 6 and 24 weeks). Both TCR alpha and TCR beta chains were sequenced from each blood RNA sample.

This clonotype was detected ten times or more. This clone's antigen is unknown. The sample holds no much larger clone one base away, and base qualities are not on file. Results and caveats for the whole study, not just this receptor: Compared with pre-sensitization or healthy control sets, expanded TCRs formed significantly more large CDR3 similarity clusters, which is consistent with antigen-driven responses. The number of TCRs above 1 in 1000 frequency did not change with DPC sensitization; there was no evidence of global repertoire structure alterations. Patch test score was positively correlated with the number of PT1 expanded TCRs, with significance at thresholds 8, 16 and 32 but not at 4. All patients had alopecia, a presumed autoimmune disease, so their immune response might differ from that of healthy individuals. After repeated subsampling, the strength of the expansion versus patch-test correlation and the threshold at which it became significant changed.

CDR3 length: 18 amino acids, cysteine to phenylalanine. The entry retains the CDR3 DNA only, 54 bases that are in frame from base 1. In the germline V gene, CDR1 corresponds to SNHLY and CDR2 to FYNNEI. The junction shows trimming of 6 bases on V and 0 bases on J, and the gene matches do not reach 9 bases of it. The time point label of this sample denotes: patch test 2, 6 weeks after DPC sensitization. Explained via the paper, the treatment or condition label denotes: therapeutic diphenylcyclopropenone sensitization with weekly scalp DPC. Total RNA was isolated from unfractionated whole blood collected in Tempus Blood RNA tubes. Blood at each patch-test visit was drawn before the patch test was applied. Patients were considered eligible if aged 18 to 70, diagnosed with alopecia and deemed suitable for DPC therapy, and patients were excluded if pregnant. Libraries were prepared through RACE. Sequencer: NextSeq 500. Library preparation attached unique molecular identifiers to individual cDNA molecules for quantitative, reproducible TCR counting. Concerning the study's data processing: Samples had a median of roughly 99,000 TCRs, with a range from about 23,224 to 750,000. The Decombinator software suite was used to annotate the V, J and CDR3 of the TCR reads. For the PS versus PT1 abundance plots, all samples were subsampled to the same number of TCRs (28,000). TCRs were defined as expanded if absent before sensitization and observed at least eight times at the 2-week time point. TCRdb ran its own pipeline on the public reads, namely fastp trimming at Q25 and MiXCR clone calling, and kept in-frame beta chains. For every CDR3 protein sequence, its rows merge into one entry that carries the most common genes and DNA. TCRdb's processing, not the authors', yielded these V and J calls. A total of tens of thousands of distinct CDR3 sequences appear in this sample, around a tenth of them only once. 11% to 15% of the sample goes to the ten largest clones.

The sequence joins TRBV2 to TRBJ2-6, and TRBD1 aligns with 9 junction nucleotides. This TCR was sampled from a woman aged 25 to 39 with alopecia areata. Some clones in this sample may be carry-over from other donors' samples. Here the sequenced sample was whole blood, taken in connection with sensitization to the hapten diphenylcyclopropenone (DPC). The DNA sequence is given as TGTGCCAGCAGCATACAGGGGGCCCTGAGCTCTGGGGCCAACGTCCTGACTTTC. Its protein product is CASSIQGALSSGANVLTF.